Following are 13 T cell receptor beta chains from one sample sequenced in a study of blood T cell repertoires in COVID-19. Libraries were prepared by immunoSEQ multiplex PCR; TCRdb keeps only in-frame clonotypes and omits some of them. The sample holds nearly 100,000 clones, approximately 86% seen once. Sequencing was done on a sample of peripheral blood. These receptors came from a man older than 75 with acute or convalescent COVID-19.

The rearrangement joins TRBV6-5 to TRBJ1-2; D might be TRBD1 (5 bases). The germline gives CDR1 MNHEY, CDR2 SVGAGI. Trimming took 0 bases from V and 4 from J, leaving 6 bases between them. This CDR3 has 13 residues. The CDR3 nucleotides read TGTGCCAGCAGTTACTCGGGGCTCTATGGCTACACCTTC. Translating gives CASSYSGLYGYTF.

The chain has TRBV28 and TRBJ2-7; 8 nucleotides align to TRBD1. With 3 bases clipped from V and 7 bases from J, the junction kept 17 bases outside the gene matches. The CDR3 is 17 residues long. Germline V gene sequence: CDR1 MDHEN, CDR2 SYDVKM. The DNA for the CDR3 is TGTGCCAGCAGTTTTGGACAGGGACCTCTCCCTAGGGGGGAGCAGTACTTC. Residues: CASSFGQGPLPRGEQYF.

The chain links TRBV12-3 or TRBV12-4 to TRBJ2-1, with 7 bases aligning to TRBD2. V trimming: 2 bases; J trimming: 14 bases; junction bases outside the gene matches: 3. The CDR3 loop spans 11 amino acids. In DNA, the CDR3 is TGTGCCAGCAGTTTAACAGCGGGAAAGTTCTTC. It yields the protein CASSLTAGKFF.

The J gene is TRBJ2-7, the V gene TRBV9, with D possibly matching TRBD1 (6 bases). Germline-derived CDR1 and CDR2 are SGDLS and YYNGEE. With 5 bases removed from V and 5 bases from J, the gap between germline ends came to 14 bases. CDR3 length: 13 amino acids. The CDR3 DNA is TGTGCCAGCAGTAACTCACAGGGCGACGAGCAGTACTTC. Translating gives CASSNSQGDEQYF.

The V and J genes are TRBV7-2 and TRBJ2-1, with 7 bases aligning to TRBD2. The CDR3 is 13 residues long. The germline gives CDR1 SGHTA, CDR2 FQGNSA. Trimming cost V 1 base and J 10 bases; bases outside gene matches: 4. The CDR3 region is CASSLGRGREQFF. The CDR3 DNA sequence: TGTGCCAGCAGCTTAGGTCGCGGGAGAGAGCAGTTCTTC.

The V and J genes are TRBV7-2 and TRBJ1-2; no clear D. CDR1 is SGHTA and CDR2 is FQGNSA in the germline V gene. The CDR3 covers 13 residues. The V end lost 1 base, the J end lost 8 bases, and 11 bases lay between the germline ends. The CDR3 DNA sequence: TGTGCCAGCAGCTTAGAGCGGGTCCCGGGCTACACCTTC. Translation: CASSLERVPGYTF.

In this sample, this clone turned up once. J is TRBJ2-7 and V is TRBV11-3, with TRBD2 matching 7 bases. CDR3 length equals 13 residues. Germline V gene data show CDR1 as SGHNT and CDR2 as YENEEA. V gave up 3 bases and J gave up 1 base; unmatched junction bases: 0. The CDR3 DNA is TGTGCCAGCAGCTTGGGGGGGTCCTACGAGCAGTACTTC. This encodes CASSLGGSYEQYF.

This clone was seen a few times. This chain joins TRBV21-1 and TRBJ2-7; TRBD1 is the table's D call, not checked against the DNA. TRBV21-1 is recorded as a pseudogene. This CDR3 contains 15 residues. CDR3 in DNA: TGTGCCAGCAGCACACCCGGACAGAGGGAATACGGGCAGTACTTC. Protein: CASSTPGQREYGQYF.

The genes are TRBV19 and TRBJ1-6; TRBD1 aligns across 11 bases. The CDR3 consists of 16 residues. CDR1 is LNHDA, CDR2 SQIVND, per germline (reference sequence). After removal of 11 bases from V and 0 bases from J, the junction contained 6 bases not matched to a gene. The DNA of the CDR3 is TGTGCCTCGGGACAGGGGGATCTCTCCTATAATTCACCCCTCCACTTT. The encoded protein is CASGQGDLSYNSPLHF.

V gene TRBV3-1 (or the pseudogene TRBV3-2) combines with J gene TRBJ2-3; TRBD2 aligns across 7 bases. The germline V gene has CDR1 LGHDT and CDR2 YNNKEL (reference sequence). This CDR3 contains 14 residues. J lost 6 bases, V lost 4 bases, and 7 bases had no gene match. The CDR3 protein is CASSPGDSGDTQYF. CDR3 nucleotide sequence: TGTGCCAGCAGCCCGGGGGATAGCGGGGATACGCAGTATTTT.

The rearrangement joins TRBV6-5 to TRBJ1-5; TRBD1 is a possible D gene (6 bases). CDR1 is MNHEY, CDR2 SVGAGI, per germline. The CDR3 is 13 amino acids. V dropped 6 bases and J dropped 5 bases, with 11 bases sitting between them. Written as DNA, the CDR3 is TGTGCCAGCAGCGACTGGACAGATCAGCCCCAGCATTTT. Translated, it gives CASSDWTDQPQHF.

The chain uses TRBV11-2 and TRBJ1-2; 9 nucleotides align to TRBD1. The germline CDR1 and CDR2 sequences are SGHAT and FQNNGV. This CDR3 contains 15 residues. The V gene end was trimmed by 5 bases and the J gene end by 3 bases; junction bases not matched to a gene: 7. As DNA, the CDR3 is TGTGCCAGCAGCCCCGGGACAGGGTATGACTATGGCTACACCTTC. Residues: CASSPGTGYDYGYTF.

This clone appeared a single time. The genes are TRBV9 and TRBJ1-1; 9 nucleotides match TRBD1. The V and J ends lost 3 bases and 4 bases, in that order; junction bases with no gene match: 7. The V gene's germline CDR1 is SGDLS and CDR2 YYNGEE. The CDR3 is 15 amino acids. Here the CDR3 DNA reads TGTGCCAGCAGCGAATCCGGGACAGGGCCCACTGAAGCTTTCTTT. Protein: CASSESGTGPTEAFF.